This T cell receptor (beta chain) was observed in a study of response to subunit inactivated influenza vaccine. CDR1 is SNHLY and CDR2 is FYNNEI in the germline V gene. Trimming cost V 7 bases and J 6 bases; bases outside gene matches: 16. This CDR3 region has 16 residues. TCRdb reprocessed the RT-PCR reads via MiXCR and lists one record per CDR3 protein. This sample has hundreds of thousands of distinct CDR3 sequences, with more than 11% found just once. This clonotype was counted at least ten times. The chain carries TRBV2 and TRBJ1-2; 8 bases align to TRBD1. The sequence came from a man in his fifties or sixties who received an inactivated influenza vaccine. Sequencing used PBMCs from blood, obtained about 14 days before vaccination. CDR3 sequence reads: CASTPRAGGLLNGYTF. CDR3 in DNA: TGTGCCAGCACCCCGAGGGCAGGGGGCCTCTTGAATGGCTACACCTTC.